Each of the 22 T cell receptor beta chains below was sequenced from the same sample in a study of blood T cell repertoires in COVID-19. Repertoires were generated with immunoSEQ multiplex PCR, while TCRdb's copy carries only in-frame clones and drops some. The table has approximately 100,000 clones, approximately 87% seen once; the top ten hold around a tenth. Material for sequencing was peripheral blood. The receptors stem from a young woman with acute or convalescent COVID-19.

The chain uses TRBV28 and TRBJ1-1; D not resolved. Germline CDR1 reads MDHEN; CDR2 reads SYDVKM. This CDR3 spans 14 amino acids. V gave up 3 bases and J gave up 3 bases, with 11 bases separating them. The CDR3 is CASSFIVQYTEAFF. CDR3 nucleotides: TGTGCCAGCAGTTTCATTGTGCAGTACACTGAAGCTTTCTTT.

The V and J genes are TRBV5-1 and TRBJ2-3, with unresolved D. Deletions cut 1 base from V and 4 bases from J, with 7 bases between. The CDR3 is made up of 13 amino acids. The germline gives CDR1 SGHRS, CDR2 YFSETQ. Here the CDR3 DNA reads TGCGCCAGCAGCTTGTTGCAGGCAGATACGCAGTATTTT. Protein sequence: CASSLLQADTQYF.

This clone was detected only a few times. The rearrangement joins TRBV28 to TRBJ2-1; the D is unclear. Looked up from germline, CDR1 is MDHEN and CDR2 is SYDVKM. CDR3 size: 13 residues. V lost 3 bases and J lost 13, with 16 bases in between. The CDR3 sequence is CASSFPGTLEQFF. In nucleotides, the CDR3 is TGTGCCAGCAGTTTCCCTGGCACCCTCGAACAGTTCTTC.

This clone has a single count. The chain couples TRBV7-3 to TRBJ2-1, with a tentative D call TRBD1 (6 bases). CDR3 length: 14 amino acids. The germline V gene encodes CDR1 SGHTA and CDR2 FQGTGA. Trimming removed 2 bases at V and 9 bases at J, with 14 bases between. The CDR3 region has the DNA TGTGCCAGCAGCTTAGGGGGCGGTTGGAGTGAGCAGTTCTTC. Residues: CASSLGGGWSEQFF.

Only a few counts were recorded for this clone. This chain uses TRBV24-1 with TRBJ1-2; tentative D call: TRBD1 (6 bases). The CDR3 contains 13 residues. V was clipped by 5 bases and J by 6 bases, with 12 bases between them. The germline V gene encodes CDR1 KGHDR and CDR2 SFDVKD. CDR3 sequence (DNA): TGTGCCACCAGTGTCCAGGGGAAGGATGGCTACACCTTC. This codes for CATSVQGKDGYTF.

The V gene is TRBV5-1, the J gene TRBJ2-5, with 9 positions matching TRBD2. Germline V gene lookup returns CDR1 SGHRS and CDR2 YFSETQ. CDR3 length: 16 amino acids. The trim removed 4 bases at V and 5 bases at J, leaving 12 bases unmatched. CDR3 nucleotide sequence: TGCGCCAGCAGCCCTCGGGTAGCGGGGGCGGGGGAGACCCAGTACTTC. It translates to CASSPRVAGAGETQYF. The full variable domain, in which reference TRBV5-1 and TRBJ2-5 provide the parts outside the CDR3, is KAGVTQTPRYLIKTRGQQVTLSCSPISGHRSVSWYQQTPGQGLQFLFEYFSETQRNKGNFPGRFSGRQFSNSRSEMNVSTLELGDSALYLCASSPRVAGAGETQYFGPGTRLLVL.

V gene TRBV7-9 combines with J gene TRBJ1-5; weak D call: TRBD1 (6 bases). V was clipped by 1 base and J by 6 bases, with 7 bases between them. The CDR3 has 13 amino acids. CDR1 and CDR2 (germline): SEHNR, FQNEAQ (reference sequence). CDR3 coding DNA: TGTGCCAGCAGCTTAGTGACAGGTCAGCCCCAGCATTTT. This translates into CASSLVTGQPQHF. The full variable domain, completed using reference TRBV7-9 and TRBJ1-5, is DTGVSQNPRHKITKRGQNVTFRCDPISEHNRLYWYRQTLGQGPEFLTYFQNEAQLEKSRLLSDRFSAERPKGSFSTLEIQRTEQGDSAMYLCASSLVTGQPQHFGDGTRLSIL.

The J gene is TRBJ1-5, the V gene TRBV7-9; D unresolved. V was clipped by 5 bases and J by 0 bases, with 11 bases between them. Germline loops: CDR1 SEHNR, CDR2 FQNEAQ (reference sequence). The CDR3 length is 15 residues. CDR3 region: CASSGGGYSNQPQHF. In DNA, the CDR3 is TGTGCCAGCAGCGGAGGAGGTTATAGCAATCAGCCCCAGCATTTT.

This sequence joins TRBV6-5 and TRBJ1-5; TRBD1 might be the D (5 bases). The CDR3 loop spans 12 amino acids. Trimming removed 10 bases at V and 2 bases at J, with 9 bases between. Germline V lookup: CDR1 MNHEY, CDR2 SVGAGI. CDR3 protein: CATGGGNQPQHF. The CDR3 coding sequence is TGTGCCACGGGAGGGGGCAATCAGCCCCAGCATTTT.

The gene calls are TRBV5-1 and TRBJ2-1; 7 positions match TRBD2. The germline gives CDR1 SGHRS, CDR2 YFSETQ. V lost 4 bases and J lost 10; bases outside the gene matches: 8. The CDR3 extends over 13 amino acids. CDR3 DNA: TGCGCCAGCAGCCCTAGCTCGCGGGGGGAGCAGTTCTTC. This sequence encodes CASSPSSRGEQFF.

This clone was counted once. CDR3 bases: TGTGCCAGCAAGAGCTCCTATAATTCACCCCTCCACTTT. Protein product: CASKSSYNSPLHF. The genes are TRBV2 and TRBJ1-6; D is uncertain. This CDR3 spans 13 amino acids. Trimming took 7 bases from V and 0 from J, leaving 4 bases between them. CDR1 is SNHLY and CDR2 is FYNNEI in the germline V gene.

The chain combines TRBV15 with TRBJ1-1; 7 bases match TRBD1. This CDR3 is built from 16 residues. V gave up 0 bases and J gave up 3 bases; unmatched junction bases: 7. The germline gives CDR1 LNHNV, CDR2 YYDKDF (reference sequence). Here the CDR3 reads CATSRDLHRGDTEAFF. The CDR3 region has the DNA TGTGCCACCAGCAGAGATCTGCACAGGGGTGACACTGAAGCTTTCTTT.

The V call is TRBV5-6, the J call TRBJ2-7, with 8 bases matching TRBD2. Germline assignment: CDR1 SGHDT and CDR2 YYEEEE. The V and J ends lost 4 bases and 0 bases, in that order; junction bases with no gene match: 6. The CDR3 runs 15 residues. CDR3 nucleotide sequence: TGTGCCAGCAGCGACCCCGGGACTAGCTCCTACGAGCAGTACTTC. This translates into CASSDPGTSSYEQYF.

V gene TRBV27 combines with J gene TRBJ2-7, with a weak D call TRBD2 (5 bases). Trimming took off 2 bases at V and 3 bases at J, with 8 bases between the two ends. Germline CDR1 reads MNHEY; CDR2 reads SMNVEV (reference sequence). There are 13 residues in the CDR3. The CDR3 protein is CASSLRGFYEQYF. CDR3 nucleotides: TGTGCCAGCAGTTTAAGAGGGTTCTACGAGCAGTACTTC.

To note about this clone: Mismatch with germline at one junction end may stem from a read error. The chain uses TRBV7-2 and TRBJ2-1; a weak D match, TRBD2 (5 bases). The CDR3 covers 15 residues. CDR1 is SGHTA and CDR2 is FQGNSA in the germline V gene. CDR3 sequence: CATSTMAGYYNEQFF. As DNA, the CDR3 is TGTGCCACCAGCACTATGGCGGGTTATTACAATGAGCAGTTCTTC.

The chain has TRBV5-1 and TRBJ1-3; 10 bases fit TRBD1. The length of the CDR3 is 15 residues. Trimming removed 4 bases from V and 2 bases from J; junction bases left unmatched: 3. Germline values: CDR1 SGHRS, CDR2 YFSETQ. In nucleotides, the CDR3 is TGCGCCAGCAGCCCTGACAGGGGGCCTGGAAACACCATATATTTT. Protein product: CASSPDRGPGNTIYF.

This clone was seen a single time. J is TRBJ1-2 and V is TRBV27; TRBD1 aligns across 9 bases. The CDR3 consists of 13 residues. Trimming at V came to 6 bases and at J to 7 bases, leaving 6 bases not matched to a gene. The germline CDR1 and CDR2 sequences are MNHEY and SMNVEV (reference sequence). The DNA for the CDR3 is TGTGCCAGCAGCTTGGGACAGGGAGGTGGCTACACCTTC. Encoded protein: CASSLGQGGGYTF.

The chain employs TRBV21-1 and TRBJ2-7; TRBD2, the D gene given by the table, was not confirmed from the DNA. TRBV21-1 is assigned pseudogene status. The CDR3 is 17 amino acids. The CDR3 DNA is TGTGCCAGCCGGTTCCCCGGGACTAGCGGGGGGGCCCACGAGCAGTACTTC. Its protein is CASRFPGTSGGAHEQYF.

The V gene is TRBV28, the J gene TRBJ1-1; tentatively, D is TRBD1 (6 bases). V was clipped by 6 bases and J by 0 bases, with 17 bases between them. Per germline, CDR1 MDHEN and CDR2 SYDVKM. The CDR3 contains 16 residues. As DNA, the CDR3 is TGTGCCAGCAGCTACGGGAAGCAGGGGTTGAACACTGAAGCTTTCTTT. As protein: CASSYGKQGLNTEAFF.

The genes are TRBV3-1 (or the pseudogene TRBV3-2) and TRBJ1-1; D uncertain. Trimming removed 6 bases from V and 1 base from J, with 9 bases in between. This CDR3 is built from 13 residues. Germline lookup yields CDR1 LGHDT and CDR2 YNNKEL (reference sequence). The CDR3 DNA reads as TGTGCCAGCAGTGTGAACTGGAACACTGAAGCTTTCTTT. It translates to CASSVNWNTEAFF.

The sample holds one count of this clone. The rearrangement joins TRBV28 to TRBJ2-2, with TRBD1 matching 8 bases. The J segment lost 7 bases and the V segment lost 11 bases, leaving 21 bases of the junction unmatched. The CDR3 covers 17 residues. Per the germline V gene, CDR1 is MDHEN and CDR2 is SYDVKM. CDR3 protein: CAGGPGGQVTLGGELFF. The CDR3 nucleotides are TGTGCCGGGGGGCCAGGGGGCCAAGTCACGTTGGGCGGGGAGCTGTTTTTT.

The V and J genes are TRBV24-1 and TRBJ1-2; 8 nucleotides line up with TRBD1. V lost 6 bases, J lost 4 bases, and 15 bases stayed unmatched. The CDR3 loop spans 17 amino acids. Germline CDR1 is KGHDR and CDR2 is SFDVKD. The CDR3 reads CATSPRGTGWGFYGYTF. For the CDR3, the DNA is TGTGCCACCAGTCCCAGAGGGACAGGCTGGGGATTCTATGGCTACACCTTC.